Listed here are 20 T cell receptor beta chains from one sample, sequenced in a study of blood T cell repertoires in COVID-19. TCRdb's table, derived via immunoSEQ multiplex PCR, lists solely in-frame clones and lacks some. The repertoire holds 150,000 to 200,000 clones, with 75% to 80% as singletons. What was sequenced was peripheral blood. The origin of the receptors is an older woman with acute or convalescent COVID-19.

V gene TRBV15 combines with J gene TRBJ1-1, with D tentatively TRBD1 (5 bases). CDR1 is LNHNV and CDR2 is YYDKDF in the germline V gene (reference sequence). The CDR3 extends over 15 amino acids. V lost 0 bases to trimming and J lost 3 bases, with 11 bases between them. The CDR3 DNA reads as TGTGCCACCAGCAGAGATGGAGGGGCCTACACTGAAGCTTTCTTT. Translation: CATSRDGGAYTEAFF.

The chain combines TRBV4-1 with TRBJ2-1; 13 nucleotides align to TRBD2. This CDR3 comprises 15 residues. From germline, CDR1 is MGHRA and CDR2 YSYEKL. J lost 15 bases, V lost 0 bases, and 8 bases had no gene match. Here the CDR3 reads CASSQDRLAGGRPFF. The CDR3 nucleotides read TGCGCCAGCAGCCAAGACAGACTAGCGGGAGGCCGCCCGTTCTTC.

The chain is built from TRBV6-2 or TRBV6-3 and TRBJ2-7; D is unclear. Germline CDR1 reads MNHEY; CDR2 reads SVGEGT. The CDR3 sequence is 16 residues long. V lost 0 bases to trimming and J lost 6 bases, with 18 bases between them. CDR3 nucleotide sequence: TGTGCCAGCAGTTACTCATTAAGCCATCCCCTCGGCGAGCAGTACTTC. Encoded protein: CASSYSLSHPLGEQYF.

The DNA of the CDR3 is TGTGCCAGTAGTATATTTGCGGGAATGAACACTGAAGCTTTCTTT. Its translation is CASSIFAGMNTEAFF. The chain links TRBV19 to TRBJ1-1, with D hard to call. V shed 2 bases and J shed 0 bases, with 10 bases lying between them. Germline CDR1 reads LNHDA; CDR2 reads SQIVND (reference sequence). CDR3 length: 15 residues.

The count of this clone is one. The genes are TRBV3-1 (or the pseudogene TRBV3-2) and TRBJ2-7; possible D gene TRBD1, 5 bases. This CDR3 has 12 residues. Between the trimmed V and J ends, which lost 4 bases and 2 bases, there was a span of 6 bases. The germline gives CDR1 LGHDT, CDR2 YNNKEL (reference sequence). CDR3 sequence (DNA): TGTGCCAGCAGCCCAGGGACCTACGAGCAGTACTTC. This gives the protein CASSPGTYEQYF.

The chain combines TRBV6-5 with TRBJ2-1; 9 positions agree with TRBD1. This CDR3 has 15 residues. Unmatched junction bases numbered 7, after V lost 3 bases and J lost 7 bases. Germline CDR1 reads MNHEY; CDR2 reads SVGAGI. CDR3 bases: TGTGCCAGCAGTTATTATACCGGGACAGGGAATGAGCAGTTCTTC. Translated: CASSYYTGTGNEQFF.

The CDR3 DNA reads TGTGCCAGCAGTTCCAGGGGAAGGTTTGTAGCTTTCTTT. Residues: CASSSRGRFVAFF. The chain links TRBV12-3 or TRBV12-4 to TRBJ1-1; D is perhaps TRBD1 (6 bases). V lost 4 bases and J lost 10, with 16 bases in between. The CDR3 has 13 amino acids.

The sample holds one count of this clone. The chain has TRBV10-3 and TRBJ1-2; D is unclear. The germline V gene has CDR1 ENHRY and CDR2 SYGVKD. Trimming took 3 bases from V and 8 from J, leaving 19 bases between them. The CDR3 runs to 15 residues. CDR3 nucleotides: TGTGCCATCAGTGACGGAGCGGGCGGGTTTTACGGCTACACCTTC. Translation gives CAISDGAGGFYGYTF.

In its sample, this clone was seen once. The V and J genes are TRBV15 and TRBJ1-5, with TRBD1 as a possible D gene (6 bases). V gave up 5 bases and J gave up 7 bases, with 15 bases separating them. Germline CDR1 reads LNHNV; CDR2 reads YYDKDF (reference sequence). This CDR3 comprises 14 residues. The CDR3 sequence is CATSEQGSWQPQHF. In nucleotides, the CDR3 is TGTGCCACCAGCGAGCAGGGGTCGTGGCAGCCCCAGCATTTT.

CDR3 sequence (DNA): TGTGCCAGCAGCTTAGATTCCGGCGGGAGCGGCTACACCTTC. Amino acid sequence: CASSLDSGGSGYTF. The V gene is TRBV11-2, the J gene TRBJ1-2; no reliable D call. Germline V lookup: CDR1 SGHAT, CDR2 FQNNGV. The V end lost 0 bases, the J end lost 8 bases, and 13 bases lay between the germline ends. CDR3 size: 14 residues.

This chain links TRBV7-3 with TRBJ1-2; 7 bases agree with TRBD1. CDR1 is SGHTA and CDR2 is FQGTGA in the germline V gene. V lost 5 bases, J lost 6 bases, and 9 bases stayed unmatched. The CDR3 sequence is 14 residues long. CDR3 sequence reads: CASSPDPTGDGYTF. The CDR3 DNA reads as TGTGCCAGCAGCCCCGACCCCACAGGGGATGGCTACACCTTC.

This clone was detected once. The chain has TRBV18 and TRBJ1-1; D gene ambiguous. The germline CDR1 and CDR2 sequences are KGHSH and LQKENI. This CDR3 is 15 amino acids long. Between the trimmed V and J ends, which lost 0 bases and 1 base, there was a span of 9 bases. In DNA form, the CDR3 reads TGTGCCAGCTCACCACCGGCAGGAACGAACACTGAAGCTTTCTTT. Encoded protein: CASSPPAGTNTEAFF.

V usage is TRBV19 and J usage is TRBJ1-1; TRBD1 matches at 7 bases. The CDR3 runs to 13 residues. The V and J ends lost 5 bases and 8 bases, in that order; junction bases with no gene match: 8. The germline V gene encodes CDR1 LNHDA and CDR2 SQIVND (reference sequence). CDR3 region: CASSPRDSWEAFF. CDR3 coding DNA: TGTGCCAGTAGTCCCCGGGACAGTTGGGAAGCTTTCTTT.

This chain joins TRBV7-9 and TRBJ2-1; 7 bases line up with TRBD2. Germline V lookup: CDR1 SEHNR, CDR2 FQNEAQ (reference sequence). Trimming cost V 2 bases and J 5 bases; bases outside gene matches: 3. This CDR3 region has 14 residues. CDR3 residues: CASSLSGTDNEQFF. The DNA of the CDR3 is TGTGCCAGCAGCTTAAGCGGGACCGACAATGAGCAGTTCTTC.

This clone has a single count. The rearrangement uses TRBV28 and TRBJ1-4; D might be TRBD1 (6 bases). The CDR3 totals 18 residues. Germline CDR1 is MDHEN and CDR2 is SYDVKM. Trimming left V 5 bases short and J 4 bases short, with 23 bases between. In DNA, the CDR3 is TGTGCCAGCAGTCTTCGGGGGGGCTGGGCCCGCGTTAATGAAAAACTGTTTTTT. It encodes CASSLRGGWARVNEKLFF.

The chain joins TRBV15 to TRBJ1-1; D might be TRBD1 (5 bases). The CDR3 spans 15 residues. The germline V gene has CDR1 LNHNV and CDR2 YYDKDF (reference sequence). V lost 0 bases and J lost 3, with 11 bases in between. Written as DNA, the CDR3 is TGTGCCACCAGCAGAGATTGGGGGGGTGACACTGAAGCTTTCTTT. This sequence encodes CATSRDWGGDTEAFF.

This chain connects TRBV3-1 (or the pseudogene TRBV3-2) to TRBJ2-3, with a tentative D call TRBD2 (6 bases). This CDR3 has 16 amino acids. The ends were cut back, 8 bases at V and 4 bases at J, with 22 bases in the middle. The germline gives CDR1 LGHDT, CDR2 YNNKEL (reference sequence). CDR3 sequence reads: CASHGPGGILSDTQYF. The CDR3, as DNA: TGTGCCAGCCACGGACCCGGCGGGATCTTATCAGATACGCAGTATTTT.

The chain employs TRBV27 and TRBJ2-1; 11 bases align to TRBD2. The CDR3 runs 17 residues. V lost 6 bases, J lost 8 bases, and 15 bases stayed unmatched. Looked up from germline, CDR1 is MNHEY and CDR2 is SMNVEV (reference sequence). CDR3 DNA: TGTGCCAGCAGCCAACCACTCGTAGCGGGAGGGCCCCATGAGCAGTTCTTC. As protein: CASSQPLVAGGPHEQFF.

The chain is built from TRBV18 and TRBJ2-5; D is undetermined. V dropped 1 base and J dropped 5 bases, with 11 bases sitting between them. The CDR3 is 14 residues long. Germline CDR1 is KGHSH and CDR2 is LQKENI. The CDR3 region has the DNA TGTGCCAGCTCACCACAGCGTAATTCGGAGACCCAGTACTTC. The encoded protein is CASSPQRNSETQYF.

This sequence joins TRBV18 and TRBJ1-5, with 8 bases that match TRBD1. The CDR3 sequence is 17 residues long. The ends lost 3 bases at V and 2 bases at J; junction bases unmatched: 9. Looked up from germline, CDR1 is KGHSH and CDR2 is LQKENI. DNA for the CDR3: TGTGCCAGCTCACCTTCCCGGACAGGGTTAGGCAATCAGCCCCAGCATTTT. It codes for CASSPSRTGLGNQPQHF.